Reported below is one T cell receptor (beta chain). Its antigen remains undetermined. No base-level quality is on record; no much larger clone is a single base apart. Using the deep immunoSEQ assay, multiplex PCR amplified TCR CDR3 regions from genomic DNA. Extracted genomic DNA from each cell subset was distributed evenly across all wells of several immunoSEQ 96-well plates, and each plate was treated as a replicate. For sorted subsets, 200 to 250 ng genomic DNA, equal to about 30,000 T cell genomes, was loaded into each replicate PCR. Purified libraries were quantified with a Qubit 3.0 fluorometer, sized on a Bioanalyzer 2100, and re-quantified with the KAPA Library Quantification kit. Every immunoSEQ 96-well plate was sequenced on a dedicated single-read 150-cycle Illumina NextSeq 550 flow cell. Concerning the study's data processing: Because the immunoSEQ output included only junctional sequences and no quality scores, the filtering could not be the same as the filtering used for full-length reads. To assign V/J genes and CDR3, sequences were annotated against IMGT germline references using PyIR, a Python wrapper for IgBLAST v1.9. Reads were removed for weak V/J assignments (E-value above 1e-6), missing CDR3, stop codons, out-of-frame junctions, or ambiguous translated residues. V3J clonotypes were defined by identical inferred V gene, J gene, and CDR3 amino acid sequence. Percentage overlap between repertoires was calculated by dividing the number of shared unique clonotypes by the size of the smaller repertoire. Three approaches were used to assess repertoire richness: RTK rarefaction, the Chao1 estimator, and Recon v2.1 estimates of unobserved clonotypes. For all TCRbeta clonotypes obtained by the gDNA method from a handful of donors, generation probabilities were computed with OLGA. TCRdb limited this immuneACCESS table to in-frame rearrangements with V and J called. A share of clones is missing; checked studies link under half to unresolved V genes, and the rest is unexplained. D and trimming were read from the DNA, whereas the V and J calls and clone size are those reported in that table. The sample table holds some 980,000 clones, of which approximately 76% were seen once. Of the sample, over 1.3% falls within the top ten clones.

This sample stems from a study of shared clonotypes between healthy human individuals (dated by TCRdb to the early 2020s). Regarding the study in general: The cohort included three men and a couple of women between 18 and 49 years of age. Per donor, leukapheresis produced somewhere between about 0.94 and 8.9 billion PBMCs. For each donor, CD4 naive and CD4 memory were each run on three plates, CD8 naive on two plates, and CD8 memory on one plate. Libraries were prepared and TCR repertoires were sequenced by different laboratories using diverse techniques, in order to increase sequencing depth and limit assay-specific biases. The study deeply sequenced blood TCR repertoires of five healthy adults to estimate repertoire size and the extent of clonotype sharing between individuals.

The germline V gene gives CDR1 as SGHTA and CDR2 as FQGNSA. V was cut back by 5 bases and J by 5 bases, leaving a gap of 12 bases between them. Taken from cysteine to phenylalanine, the CDR3 has 13 residues. Only the CDR3 region is kept as DNA, spanning 39 bases read in frame from base 1. Healthy HIV-negative adults with no recently reported acute infections or vaccinations were included as donors. Every donor was a Caucasian adult residing in Nashville, Tennessee, USA. CD4+ T cells were enriched by magnetic negative selection, after which naive cells were positively selected on CD45RA and the negative fraction was taken as the memory subset. Blood was obtained by leukapheresis, after which PBMCs were separated by Ficoll-Histopaque density gradient centrifugation and cryopreserved in liquid nitrogen vapor phase. Analytical flow cytometry was used to check the purity and quantity of each magnetically sorted T cell population. Genomic DNA was isolated from every sorted fraction and measured by UV absorbance on a Nanodrop 2000c.

The research as a whole found: Sampling was restricted to blood, and TCR repertoires in tissues likely differ from the TCR repertoires found in blood. Because the study included only a small number of donors, the genetic and exposure-history diversity represented was limited. Incomplete sequencing was indicated by rarefaction of sorted-subset datasets, despite the large sequencing depth. Across a few donors, around 5% of naive CD4, roughly 3.3% of naive CD8, 2.3% of memory CD4, and 0.4% of memory CD8 clonotypes were shared. Based on pairwise subsampling, the degree of clonotype sharing among donors was expected to be affected by sequencing depth. Higher generation probabilities were observed for clonotypes shared by all four sorted-subset donors than for non-shared clonotypes. Estimated clonotype richness was generally larger for naive than for memory subsets.

This receptor was identified in a man between 18 and 29 years old in good health. What was sequenced was memory CD4+ T cells sorted from blood. What the cell subset or site label conveys for this sample: CD45RA-negative fraction. The chain is assembled from TRBV7-2 and TRBJ1-1, and possibly TRBD1, on 6 matching bases. The CDR3 region: CASSQDSLTEAFF. The nucleotide sequence is TGTGCCAGCAGCCAGGACAGCCTAACTGAAGCTTTCTTT.